This T cell receptor beta chain was documented in a study of T cell repertoires in cytomegalovirus infection. Study at large: It was the public TCR beta signatures that indicated both CMV infection and matching HLA type. Whole-study results and caveats: Cumulated frequencies of public TCR beta families served to identify carriers of CMV plus the relevant HLA. The response measured ex vivo was dominated by TCR beta clonotypes (HLA-C-restricted and CMV-specific).

Germline V CDR1 and CDR2: LNHDA, SQIVND (reference sequence). V shed 5 bases and J shed 1 base, with 11 bases lying between them. The CDR3 is made up of 14 amino acids. TCRdb re-analysed the reads in MiXCR, keeping a single row per CDR3 protein. This sample yields roughly 230,000 distinct CDR3 sequences, of which more than 15% are seen a single time; approximately 51% belongs to the top ten. As for this clonotype: What it recognizes is unknown.

The sequenced material came from CD8+ T cells from PBMCs. This sequence originates from a human donor in good health (CMV status not recorded). Some clones in this sample may be carry-over from other donors' samples. The chain carries TRBV19 and TRBJ2-5; D is unclear. Written as DNA, the CDR3 is TGTGCCAGTAGTGCCCGGGCCTTCCAAGAGACCCAGTACTTC. Its translation: CASSARAFQETQYF.